This is a list of T cell receptor beta chains from one sample in a study of blood T cell repertoires in COVID-19. TCRdb's table, derived via immunoSEQ multiplex PCR, lists solely in-frame clones and lacks some. This sample has 50,000 to 85,000 clones, with roughly 82% found just once. The source material was peripheral blood. Receptor source: a man between 60 and 75 years old with acute or convalescent COVID-19. The CDR3 runs from the conserved cysteine through the conserved F or W. Each record gives: J gene, D gene, V gene, clone size, CDR3 DNA, CDR3 protein. D genes are given only for firm matches. The size entry is marked missing in some rows and otherwise reads once, few, many or a size class.

>TRBJ2-5|NA|TRBV5-1|many
TGCGCCAGCAGCTTGGCGGCGGGGGCGCAAGAGACCCAGTACTTC
CASSLAAGAQETQYF
>TRBJ1-1|TRBD1|TRBV5-1|NA
TGCGCCAGCAGCCGGACAGGGAGCAACGCTGAAGCTTTCTTT
CASSRTGSNAEAFF
>TRBJ2-5|NA|TRBV4-1|NA
TGCGCCAGCAGCCAAGATTTCGGGACATCCTACCAAGAGACCCAGTACTTC
CASSQDFGTSYQETQYF
>TRBJ1-4|TRBD1|TRBV15|once
TGTGCCACCAGCTTTGGCGGGACAGGGGATGAAAAACTGTTTTTT
CATSFGGTGDEKLFF
>TRBJ2-3|NA|TRBV19|NA
TGTGCCAGTAGTATAGCAGGTGTGGATACGCAGTATTTT
CASSIAGVDTQYF
>TRBJ2-7|TRBD1|TRBV5-4|NA
TGTGCCAGCAGCTCAACCCGGGACAGAAACAAAGGGGAGTACTTC
CASSSTRDRNKGEYF
>TRBJ1-5|NA|TRBV5-4|NA
TGTGCCAGCAGCTTGGACAGGGTTCAGCCCCAGCATTTT
CASSLDRVQPQHF
>TRBJ1-1|TRBD1|TRBV11-3|NA
TGTGCCAGCAGCTTGCAACAGGGGGCGCAAGGCACTGAAGCTTTCTTT
CASSLQQGAQGTEAFF
>TRBJ2-7|TRBD1|TRBV6-2/TRBV6-3|NA
TGTGCCAGCAGTGACAGGGGGACCGTCACCGAGCAGTACTTC
CASSDRGTVTEQYF
>TRBJ2-5|NA|TRBV29-1|NA
TGCAGCGTTGACAGGGGCCAGACCCAGTACTTC
CSVDRGQTQYF
>TRBJ2-3|NA|TRBV3-1/TRBV3-2|NA
TGTGCCAGCAGCCAAAAGTCGGGTCTCGGCACAGATACGCAGTATTTT
CASSQKSGLGTDTQYF
>TRBJ1-1|TRBD1|TRBV7-2|NA
TGTGCCAGCAGCAAAGGGGACAGGGTGGACACTGAAGCTTTCTTT
CASSKGDRVDTEAFF
>TRBJ1-4|TRBD1|TRBV30|NA
TGTGCCTGGAGTGTAGGTGTGGGACAGGGTAATGAAAAACTGTTTTTT
CAWSVGVGQGNEKLFF
>TRBJ2-5|NA|TRBV7-2|NA
TGTGCCAGCAGCCCCGATTCGGGGTCTTCGATTACCCAGTACTTC
CASSPDSGSSITQYF
>TRBJ2-1|TRBD2|TRBV19|NA
TGTGCCAGTAGTCGGACAGCGGGAGCCTCCTACAATGAGCAGTTCTTC
CASSRTAGASYNEQFF
>TRBJ1-1|TRBD1|TRBV7-2|NA
TGTGCCAGCAGGTACAGGGACAGAAACACTGAAGCTTTCTTT
CASRYRDRNTEAFF
>TRBJ2-5|NA|TRBV14|NA
TGTGCCAGCAGCGAGAGGATCCAAGAGACCCAGTACTTC
CASSERIQETQYF
>TRBJ2-1|TRBD1|TRBV2|NA
TGTGCCAGCAGTGAACGGACAGGGAACAATGAGCAGTTCTTC
CASSERTGNNEQFF
>TRBJ1-1|NA|TRBV14|NA
TGTGCCAGCAGCCAGGGGCATGCTCTGAACACTGAAGCTTTCTTT
CASSQGHALNTEAFF
>TRBJ2-5|TRBD2|TRBV7-9|once
TGTGCCAGCAGCCCAGTGGGAACTAGCGGGGGCCAAGAGACCCAGTACTTC
CASSPVGTSGGQETQYF
>TRBJ2-5|NA|TRBV9|NA
TGTGCCAGCAGCGTAGGTCGGTACCAAGAGACCCAGTACTTC
CASSVGRYQETQYF
>TRBJ1-1|NA|TRBV7-2|NA
TGTGCCAGCAGCTTAGGAGCGGGCGTTGCGGCTTTCTTT
CASSLGAGVAAFF
>TRBJ1-3|NA|TRBV6-5|NA
TGTGCCAGCAGTTACTCGGGGGGGAATGGAAACACCATATATTTT
CASSYSGGNGNTIYF
>TRBJ1-2|NA|TRBV19|few
TGTGCCAGTAGTAGGGGACTGGAAGCTAACTATGGCTACACCTTC
CASSRGLEANYGYTF
>TRBJ1-2|NA|TRBV11-2|NA
TGTGCCAGCAGCTTAGTCGCAGGGTTCAGCTATGGCTACACCTTC
CASSLVAGFSYGYTF
>TRBJ2-3|TRBD2|TRBV27|NA
TGTGCCAGCAGTTTATGGGGGGGAACAGATACGCAGTATTTT
CASSLWGGTDTQYF
>TRBJ1-2|NA|TRBV5-4|NA
TGTGCCAGCAGCATAGACAGTAACTATGGCTACACCTTC
CASSIDSNYGYTF
>TRBJ2-7|TRBD1|TRBV6-2/TRBV6-3|NA
TGTGCCAGCATCCCAGGTGACAGGGTGGCCTACGAGCAGTACTTC
CASIPGDRVAYEQYF
>TRBJ2-3|NA|TRBV29-1|NA
TGCAGCGTTGAATCCGGAGATACGCAGTATTTT
CSVESGDTQYF
>TRBJ2-5|NA|TRBV5-5|NA
TGTGCCAGCAGCTGGCGGCTTTCAGGGGTAGAGACCCAGTACTTC
CASSWRLSGVETQYF
>TRBJ1-2|NA|TRBV7-9|few
TGTGCCAGCAGCTTATCCCCCACAGTGGAAGCTAACTATGGCTACACCTTC
CASSLSPTVEANYGYTF
>TRBJ1-1|NA|TRBV6-5|NA
TGTGCCAGCAAGAGGCGCCTAACCGACACTGAAGCTTTCTTT
CASKRRLTDTEAFF
>TRBJ1-4|NA|TRBV5-1|NA
TGCGCCAGCAGCTTGGCACTAACGACTGAAAAACTGTTTTTT
CASSLALTTEKLFF
>TRBJ2-5|NA|TRBV9|NA
TGTGCCAGCAGCGTAGGTGGGGAGCCCGCCCAGACCCAGTACTTC
CASSVGGEPAQTQYF
>TRBJ1-2|NA|TRBV5-5|NA
TGTGCCAGCAGCACGGATGACAGGCAAGTCTATGGCTACACCTTC
CASSTDDRQVYGYTF
>TRBJ1-2|NA|TRBV14|NA
TGTGCCAGCAGCCAAGATCGGGGATCCATAACCTATGGCTACACCTTC
CASSQDRGSITYGYTF
>TRBJ2-1|TRBD2|TRBV5-1|NA
TGCGCCAGCAGCTTGGCCAGGGGACTAGCGGGGGGGTTCTCCTACAATGAGCAGTTCTTC
CASSLARGLAGGFSYNEQFF
>TRBJ1-1|NA|TRBV10-1|NA
TGCGCCAGCAGCCCCCTCCGGGATATCCCCGGGCGCACTGAAGCTTTCTTT
CASSPLRDIPGRTEAFF
>TRBJ1-5|NA|TRBV30|NA
TGTGCCTGGAGTTCAGGGGAGAATCAGCCCCAGCATTTT
CAWSSGENQPQHF
>TRBJ1-1|NA|TRBV27|NA
TGTGCCAGCAGTTGGGCGGGGAACACTGAAGCTTTCTTT
CASSWAGNTEAFF
>TRBJ1-3|NA|TRBV2|NA
TGTGCCAGCAGTGCTCATCAGAAGGGAAACACCATATATTTT
CASSAHQKGNTIYF